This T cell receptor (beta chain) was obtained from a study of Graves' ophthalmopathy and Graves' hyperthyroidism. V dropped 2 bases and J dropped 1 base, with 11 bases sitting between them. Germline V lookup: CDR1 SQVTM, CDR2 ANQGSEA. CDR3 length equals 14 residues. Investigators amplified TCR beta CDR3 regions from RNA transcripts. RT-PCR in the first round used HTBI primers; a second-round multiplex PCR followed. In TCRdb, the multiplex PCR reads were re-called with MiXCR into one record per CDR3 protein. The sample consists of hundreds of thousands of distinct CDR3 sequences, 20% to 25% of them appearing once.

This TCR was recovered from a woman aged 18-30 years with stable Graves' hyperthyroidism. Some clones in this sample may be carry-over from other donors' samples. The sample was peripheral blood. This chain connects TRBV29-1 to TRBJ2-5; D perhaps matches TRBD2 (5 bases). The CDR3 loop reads CSVEPRELQETQYF. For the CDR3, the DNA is TGCAGCGTTGAACCAAGGGAGCTCCAAGAGACCCAGTACTTC.